The clone carrying this TCR beta chain was detected only once. The antigen is unknown. The data were obtained in a study of OX40 agonist ivuxolimab in advanced cancers. Overall study: Every 2 weeks, patients received ivuxolimab intravenously, dosed at 0.01 to 10 mg/kg.

Study-wide results and caveats: In general, CD8+ T cells held more expanded clones than CD4+ did, on average.

The V end lost 4 bases, the J end lost 0 bases, and 8 bases lay between the germline ends. The germline gives CDR1 SGHNT, CDR2 YYREEE (reference sequence). The CDR3 length is 14 residues. Profiling relied on immunoSEQ multiplex PCR, and the TCRdb table lists in-frame clones only, not all of them. The sample lists 90,000 to 100,000 clones; 88% were seen once. This specimen consisted of CD4+ or CD8+ T cells sorted from blood, obtained in a trial of the OX40 agonist ivuxolimab. The chain combines TRBV5-4 with TRBJ1-3; D gene unclear. The clonotype originates from an adult with an advanced solid tumor such as melanoma, head and neck, liver or kidney cancer. CDR3 amino acids: CASSPDNSGNTIYF. The CDR3 region has the DNA TGTGCCAGCAGCCCAGATAACTCTGGAAACACCATATATTTT. Full variable domain (remainder filled in from reference TRBV5-4 and TRBJ1-3): ETGVTQSPTHLIKTRGQQVTLRCSSQSGHNTVSWYQQALGQGPQFIFQYYREEENGRGNFPPRFSGLQFPNYSSELNVNALELDDSALYLCASSPDNSGNTIYFGEGSWLTVV.